This T cell receptor (beta chain) comes out of a study of control samples from healthy donors and cancer patients. The assay was immunoSEQ multiplex PCR, and TCRdb's table has in-frame clones only and misses some. The table records some 15,000 clones, 90% to 95% of them present only once. Germline V gives CDR1 KGHDR, CDR2 SFDVKD. Unmatched junction bases numbered 8, after V lost 6 bases and J lost 4 bases. CDR3 size: 15 residues. Sequencing used PBMCs. The chain recombines TRBV24-1 with TRBJ1-2, with 9 bases that match TRBD1. The receptor's source is a man older than 75 with lung cancer. The CDR3 sequence: CATSSGQGQVYGYTF. The CDR3 nucleotides read TGTGCCACCAGTTCCGGACAGGGGCAGGTCTATGGCTACACCTTC.